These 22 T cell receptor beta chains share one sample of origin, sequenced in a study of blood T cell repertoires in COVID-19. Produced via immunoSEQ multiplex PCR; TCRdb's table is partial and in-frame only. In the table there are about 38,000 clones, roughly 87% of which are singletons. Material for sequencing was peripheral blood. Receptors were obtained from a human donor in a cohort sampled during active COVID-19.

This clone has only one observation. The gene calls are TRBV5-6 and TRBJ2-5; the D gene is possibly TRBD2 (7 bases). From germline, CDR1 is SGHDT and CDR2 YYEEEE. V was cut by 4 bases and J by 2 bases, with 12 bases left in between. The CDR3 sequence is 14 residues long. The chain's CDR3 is CASSPGGQQETQYF. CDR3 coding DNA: TGTGCCAGCAGCCCGGGAGGACAGCAAGAGACCCAGTACTTC.

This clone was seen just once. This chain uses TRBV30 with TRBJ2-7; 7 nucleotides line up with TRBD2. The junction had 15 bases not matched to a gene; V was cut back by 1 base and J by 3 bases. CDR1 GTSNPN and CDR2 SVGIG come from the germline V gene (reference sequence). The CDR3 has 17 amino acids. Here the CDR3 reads CAWSGGLQLALDYEQYF. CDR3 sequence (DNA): TGTGCCTGGAGTGGGGGACTGCAACTAGCGCTGGACTACGAGCAGTACTTC.

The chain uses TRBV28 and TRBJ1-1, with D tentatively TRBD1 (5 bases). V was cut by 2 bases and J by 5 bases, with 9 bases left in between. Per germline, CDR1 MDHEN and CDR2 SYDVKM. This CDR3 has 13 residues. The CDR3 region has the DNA TGTGCCAGCAGTTTACAGGAGGGGACTGAAGCTTTCTTT. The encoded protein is CASSLQEGTEAFF.

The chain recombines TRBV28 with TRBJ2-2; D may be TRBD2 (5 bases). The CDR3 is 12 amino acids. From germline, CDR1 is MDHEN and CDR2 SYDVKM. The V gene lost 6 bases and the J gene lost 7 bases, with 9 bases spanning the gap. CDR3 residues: CASSLGSGELFF. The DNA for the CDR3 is TGTGCCAGCAGCCTGGGGAGCGGGGAGCTGTTTTTT. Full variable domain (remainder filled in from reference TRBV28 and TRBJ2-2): DVKVTQSSRYLVKRTGEKVFLECVQDMDHENMFWYRQDPGLGLRLIYFSYDVKMKEKGDIPEGYSVSREKKERFSLILESASTNQTSMYLCASSLGSGELFFGEGSRLTVL.

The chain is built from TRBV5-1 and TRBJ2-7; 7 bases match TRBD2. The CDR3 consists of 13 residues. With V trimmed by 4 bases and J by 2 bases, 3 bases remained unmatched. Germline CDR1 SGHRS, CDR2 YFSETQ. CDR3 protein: CASSRGSPYEQYF. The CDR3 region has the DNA TGCGCCAGCAGCCGCGGGAGCCCCTACGAGCAGTACTTC. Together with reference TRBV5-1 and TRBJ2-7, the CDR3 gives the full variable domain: KAGVTQTPRYLIKTRGQQVTLSCSPISGHRSVSWYQQTPGQGLQFLFEYFSETQRNKGNFPGRFSGRQFSNSRSEMNVSTLELGDSALYLCASSRGSPYEQYFGPGTRLTVT.

The CDR3 spells CASSPFGILLNYGYTF. The CDR3 nucleotides read TGTGCCAGCAGCCCATTCGGGATCCTTCTTAACTATGGCTACACCTTC. J is TRBJ1-2 and V is TRBV7-9; the D is unclear. The ends were cut back, 5 bases at V and 1 base at J, with 17 bases in the middle. CDR3 size: 16 residues. The germline V gene encodes CDR1 SEHNR and CDR2 FQNEAQ (reference sequence).

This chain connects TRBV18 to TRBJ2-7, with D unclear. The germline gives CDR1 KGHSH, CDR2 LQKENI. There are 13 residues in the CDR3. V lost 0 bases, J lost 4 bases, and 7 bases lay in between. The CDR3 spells CASSPPAQYEQYF. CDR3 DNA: TGTGCCAGCTCACCACCGGCACAGTACGAGCAGTACTTC.

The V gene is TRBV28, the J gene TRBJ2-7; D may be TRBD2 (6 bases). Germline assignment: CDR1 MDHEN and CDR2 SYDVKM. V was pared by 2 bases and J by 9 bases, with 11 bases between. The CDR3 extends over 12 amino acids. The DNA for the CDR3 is TGTGCCAGCAGTTTACAGTTCGGGGGGCAGTACTTC. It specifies CASSLQFGGQYF.

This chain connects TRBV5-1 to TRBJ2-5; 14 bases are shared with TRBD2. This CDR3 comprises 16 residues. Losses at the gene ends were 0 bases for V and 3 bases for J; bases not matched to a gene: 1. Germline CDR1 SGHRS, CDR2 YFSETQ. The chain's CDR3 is CASSLGTSGGKETQYF. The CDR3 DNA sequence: TGCGCCAGCAGCTTGGGGACTAGCGGGGGGAAAGAGACCCAGTACTTC.

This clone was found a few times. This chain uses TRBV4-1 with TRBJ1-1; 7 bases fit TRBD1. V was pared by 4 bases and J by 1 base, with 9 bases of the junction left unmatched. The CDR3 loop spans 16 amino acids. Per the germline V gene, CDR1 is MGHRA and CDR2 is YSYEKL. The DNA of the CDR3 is TGCGCCAGCAGCCCCTTTGGACACAGGGGGAACACTGAAGCTTTCTTT. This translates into CASSPFGHRGNTEAFF.

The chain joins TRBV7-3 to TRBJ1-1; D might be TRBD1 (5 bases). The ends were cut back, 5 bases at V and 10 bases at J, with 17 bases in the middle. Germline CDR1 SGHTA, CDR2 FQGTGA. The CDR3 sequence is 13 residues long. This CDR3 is CASSLGTQAAAFF. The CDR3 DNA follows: TGTGCCAGCAGCCTCGGGACTCAGGCGGCAGCTTTCTTT.

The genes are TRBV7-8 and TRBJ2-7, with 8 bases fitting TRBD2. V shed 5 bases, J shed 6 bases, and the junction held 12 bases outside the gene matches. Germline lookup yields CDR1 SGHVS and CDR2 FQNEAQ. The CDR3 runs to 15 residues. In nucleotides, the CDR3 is TGTGCCAGCAGCCAGGCCAGCGGGAGTTGGGCCGAGCAGTACTTC. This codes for CASSQASGSWAEQYF.

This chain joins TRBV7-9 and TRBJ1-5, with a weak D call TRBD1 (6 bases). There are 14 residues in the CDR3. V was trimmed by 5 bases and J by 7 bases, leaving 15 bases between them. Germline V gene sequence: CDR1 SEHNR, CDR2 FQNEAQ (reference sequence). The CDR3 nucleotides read TGTGCCAGCAGCCAAACAGGGAGGGGGCAGCCCCAGCATTTT. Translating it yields CASSQTGRGQPQHF.

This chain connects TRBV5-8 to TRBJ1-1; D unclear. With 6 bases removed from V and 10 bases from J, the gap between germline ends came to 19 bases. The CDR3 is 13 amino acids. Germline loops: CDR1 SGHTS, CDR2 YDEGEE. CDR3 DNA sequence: TGTGCCAGCATCTCGACGGGGTTTCTTGCAGCTTTCTTT. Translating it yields CASISTGFLAAFF. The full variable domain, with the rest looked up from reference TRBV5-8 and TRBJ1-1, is EAGVTQSPTHLIKTRGQQATLRCSPISGHTSVYWYQQALGLGLQFLLWYDEGEERNRGNFPPRFSGRQFPNYSSELNVNALELEDSALYLCASISTGFLAAFFGQGTRLTVV.

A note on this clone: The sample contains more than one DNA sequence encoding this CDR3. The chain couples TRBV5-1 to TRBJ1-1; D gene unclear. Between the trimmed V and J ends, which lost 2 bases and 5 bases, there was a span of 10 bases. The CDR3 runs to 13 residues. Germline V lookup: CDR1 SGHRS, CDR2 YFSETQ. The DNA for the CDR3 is TGCGCCAGCAGCTTCTCCCCGGGAACTGAAGCTTTCTTT. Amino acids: CASSFSPGTEAFF.

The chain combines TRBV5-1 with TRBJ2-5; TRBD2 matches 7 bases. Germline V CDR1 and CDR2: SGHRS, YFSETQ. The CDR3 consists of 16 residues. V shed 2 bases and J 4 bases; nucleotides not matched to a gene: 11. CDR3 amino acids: CASSLERGVAIETQYF. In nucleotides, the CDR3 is TGCGCCAGCAGCTTAGAACGGGGGGTTGCGATAGAGACCCAGTACTTC.

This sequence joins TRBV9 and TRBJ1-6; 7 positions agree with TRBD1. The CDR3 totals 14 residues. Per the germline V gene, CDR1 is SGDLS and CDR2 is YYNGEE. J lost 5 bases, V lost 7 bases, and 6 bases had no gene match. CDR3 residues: CASGPTGNNSPLHF. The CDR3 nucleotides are TGTGCCAGCGGTCCGACAGGGAATAATTCACCCCTCCACTTT.

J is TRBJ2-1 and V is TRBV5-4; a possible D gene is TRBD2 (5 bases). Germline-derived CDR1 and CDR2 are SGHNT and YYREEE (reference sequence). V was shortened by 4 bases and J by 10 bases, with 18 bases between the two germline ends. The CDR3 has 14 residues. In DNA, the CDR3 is TGTGCCAGCAGCCCACGGACTTTCCACATAGAGCAGTTCTTC. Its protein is CASSPRTFHIEQFF.

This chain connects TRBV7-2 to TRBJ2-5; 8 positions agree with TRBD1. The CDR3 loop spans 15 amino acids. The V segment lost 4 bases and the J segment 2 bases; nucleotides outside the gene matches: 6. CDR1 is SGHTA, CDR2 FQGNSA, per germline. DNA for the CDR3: TGTGCCAGCAGCTCCGACAGGGGTCGACAAGAGACCCAGTACTTC. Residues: CASSSDRGRQETQYF.

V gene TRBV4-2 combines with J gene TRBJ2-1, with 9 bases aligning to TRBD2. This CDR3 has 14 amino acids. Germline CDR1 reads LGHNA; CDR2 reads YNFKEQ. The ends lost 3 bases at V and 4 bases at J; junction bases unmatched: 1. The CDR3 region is CASSQAGGYNEQFF. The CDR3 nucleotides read TGTGCCAGCAGCCAGGCGGGAGGGTACAATGAGCAGTTCTTC.

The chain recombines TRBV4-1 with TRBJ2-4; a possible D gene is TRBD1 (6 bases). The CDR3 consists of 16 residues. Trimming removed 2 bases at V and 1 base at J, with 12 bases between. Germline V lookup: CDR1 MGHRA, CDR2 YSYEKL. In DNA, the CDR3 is TGCGCCAGCAGCCAACCTACTACAGGGGCCAAAAACATTCAGTACTTC. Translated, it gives CASSQPTTGAKNIQYF.

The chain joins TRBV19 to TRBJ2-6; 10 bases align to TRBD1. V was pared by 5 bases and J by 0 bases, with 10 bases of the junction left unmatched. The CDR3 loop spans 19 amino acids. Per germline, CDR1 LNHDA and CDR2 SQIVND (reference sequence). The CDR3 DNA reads TGTGCCAGTAGTGATGACAGGGGGCTGAAAAGCTCTGGGGCCAACGTCCTGACTTTC. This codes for CASSDDRGLKSSGANVLTF.